These 13 T cell receptor beta chains originate from one sample sequenced in a study of blood T cells in healthy people across ages. A J-beta primer mix and a sample-barcoded 5' primer were used in a second PCR of roughly 6 to 11 cycles. TCRdb independently ran MiXCR on the 5' RACE reads; one entry per CDR3 protein. The sample holds 1.5 million to 2 million distinct CDR3 sequences, approximately 39% seen once. Sequencing was carried out using blood. These receptors all stem from a human donor in good health.

A few counts support this clonotype. The rearrangement joins TRBV4-1 to TRBJ2-3; 9 positions agree with TRBD1. This CDR3 region has 15 residues. V gave up 7 bases and J gave up 4 bases; unmatched junction bases: 9. Germline V gene lookup returns CDR1 MGHRA and CDR2 YSYEKL. The chain's CDR3 is CASNHRTGVADTQYF. As DNA, the CDR3 is TGCGCCAGCAACCACCGGACAGGGGTTGCAGATACGCAGTATTTT.

V gene TRBV7-9 combines with J gene TRBJ2-1; no firm D call. The V and J ends lost 8 bases and 0 bases respectively, with 11 bases between them. The CDR3 length is 14 residues. The germline V gene has CDR1 SEHNR and CDR2 FQNEAQ (reference sequence). In nucleotides, the CDR3 is TGTGCCAGCGGGCAGCTTGGCTCCTACAATGAGCAGTTCTTC. Amino acid sequence: CASGQLGSYNEQFF. The full variable domain, rest sourced from reference TRBV7-9 and TRBJ2-1, is DTGVSQNPRHKITKRGQNVTFRCDPISEHNRLYWYRQTLGQGPEFLTYFQNEAQLEKSRLLSDRFSAERPKGSFSTLEIQRTEQGDSAMYLCASGQLGSYNEQFFGPGTRLTVL.

The genes are TRBV12-3 or TRBV12-4 and TRBJ2-3; TRBD1 agrees at 12 bases. The CDR3 is 15 residues long. The J segment lost 1 base and the V segment lost 5 bases, leaving 1 base of the junction unmatched. The DNA of the CDR3 is TGTGCCAGCAGTCGGGACAGGGGGCGCACAGATACGCAGTATTTT. Protein: CASSRDRGRTDTQYF.

Only a few counts were recorded for this clonotype. The rearrangement links TRBV6-2 or TRBV6-3 to TRBJ1-4; D is unresolved. Germline V gene sequence: CDR1 MNHEY, CDR2 SVGEGT. V was pared by 6 bases and J by 6 bases, with 11 bases between. The CDR3 has 13 amino acids. The CDR3 nucleotides read TGTGCCAGCAGAATAAACACGGATGAAAAACTGTTTTTT. It is translated as CASRINTDEKLFF.

On this clonotype: At one end, the junction sequence differs from germline, possibly due to a read error. V is TRBV20-1 and J is TRBJ1-6; D possibly corresponds to TRBD1 (5 bases). Germline V lookup: CDR1 DFQATT, CDR2 SNEGSKA (reference sequence). The CDR3 spans 14 residues. CDR3 sequence (DNA): TGCAGTGCTAGCCCAGGGCGGAGGGATTCGCCCCTCCACTTT. It yields the protein CSASPGRRDSPLHF.

The chain uses TRBV7-3 and TRBJ2-1; 11 bases are a match to TRBD2. The V gene end was trimmed by 5 bases and the J gene end by 5 bases; junction bases not matched to a gene: 11. Germline V lookup: CDR1 SGHTA, CDR2 FQGTGA. This CDR3 has 17 amino acids. CDR3 in DNA: TGTGCCAGCAGCAGTAGCGGGGGGGCCTACAGCAACAATGAGCAGTTCTTC. This encodes CASSSSGGAYSNNEQFF.

This clonotype appeared many times. The chain links TRBV20-1 to TRBJ2-7; D possibly corresponds to TRBD2 (7 bases). V was cut by 6 bases and J by 9 bases, with 15 bases left in between. The CDR3 runs 11 residues. Germline V CDR1 and CDR2: DFQATT, SNEGSKA (reference sequence). The CDR3 sequence: CSAQWRGGQYF. In nucleotides, the CDR3 is TGCAGTGCCCAATGGAGGGGGGGGCAGTACTTC.

The rearrangement uses TRBV10-3 and TRBJ1-2; 7 bases align to TRBD1. The CDR3 is 13 amino acids. CDR1 is ENHRY, CDR2 SYGVKD, per germline. V trimming: 2 bases; J trimming: 10 bases; junction bases outside the gene matches: 7. The CDR3 DNA reads as TGTGCCATCAGTGAGAGGGACAGAGAAAACTACACCTTC. Translating gives CAISERDRENYTF.

This clonotype has only a few counts. This chain links TRBV24-1 with TRBJ2-1, with D unresolved. The V and J ends lost 9 bases and 1 base respectively, with 15 bases between them. This CDR3 has 15 amino acids. Germline CDR1 is KGHDR and CDR2 is SFDVKD. The CDR3 sequence is CATSSPLASYNEQFF. CDR3 coding DNA: TGTGCCACCTCTAGTCCCTTAGCATCCTACAATGAGCAGTTCTTC.

This clonotype was counted between two and nine times. The rearrangement joins TRBV7-9 to TRBJ2-7, with D tentatively TRBD1 or TRBD2 (6 bases each). Trimming removed 5 bases at V and 6 bases at J, with 14 bases between. The germline V gene encodes CDR1 SEHNR and CDR2 FQNEAQ (reference sequence). The length of the CDR3 is 13 residues. The DNA for the CDR3 is TGTGCCAGCAGCCCGAGGGGGGCTCTCGAGCAGTACTTC. It yields the protein CASSPRGALEQYF.

Concerning this clonotype itself: A much larger clone differs from this one at a single base, so this may be a read error. Without the conserved terminal phenylalanine or tryptophan, this CDR3 likely stems from a read error. The chain couples TRBV29-1 to TRBJ2-5, with 9 positions matching TRBD1. The germline V gene encodes CDR1 SQVTM and CDR2 ANQGSEA. The CDR3 runs to 16 residues. The junction had 10 bases not matched to a gene; V was cut back by 3 bases and J by 2 bases. CDR3 sequence: CSVEDPGTGIQETQYV. The CDR3 DNA reads TGCAGCGTTGAGGATCCCGGGACAGGGATACAAGAGACCCAGTACGTC.

This sequence joins TRBV20-1 and TRBJ2-5, with 8 bases fitting TRBD2. Germline loops: CDR1 DFQATT, CDR2 SNEGSKA (reference sequence). Trimming cost V 2 bases and J 5 bases; bases outside gene matches: 10. The CDR3 totals 15 residues. CDR3 loop: CSARPTGGARETQYF. CDR3 bases: TGCAGTGCTAGACCCACCGGGGGGGCTAGGGAGACCCAGTACTTC.

This chain joins TRBV7-3 and TRBJ1-2; maybe TRBD1 (5 bases). Trimming pared 1 base from V and 4 bases from J, leaving 10 bases between. Germline V gene sequence: CDR1 SGHTA, CDR2 FQGTGA. The CDR3 is made up of 14 amino acids. CDR3 DNA sequence: TGTGCCAGCAGCTTAATGGGGACTGGCTATGGCTACACCTTC. This translates into CASSLMGTGYGYTF.